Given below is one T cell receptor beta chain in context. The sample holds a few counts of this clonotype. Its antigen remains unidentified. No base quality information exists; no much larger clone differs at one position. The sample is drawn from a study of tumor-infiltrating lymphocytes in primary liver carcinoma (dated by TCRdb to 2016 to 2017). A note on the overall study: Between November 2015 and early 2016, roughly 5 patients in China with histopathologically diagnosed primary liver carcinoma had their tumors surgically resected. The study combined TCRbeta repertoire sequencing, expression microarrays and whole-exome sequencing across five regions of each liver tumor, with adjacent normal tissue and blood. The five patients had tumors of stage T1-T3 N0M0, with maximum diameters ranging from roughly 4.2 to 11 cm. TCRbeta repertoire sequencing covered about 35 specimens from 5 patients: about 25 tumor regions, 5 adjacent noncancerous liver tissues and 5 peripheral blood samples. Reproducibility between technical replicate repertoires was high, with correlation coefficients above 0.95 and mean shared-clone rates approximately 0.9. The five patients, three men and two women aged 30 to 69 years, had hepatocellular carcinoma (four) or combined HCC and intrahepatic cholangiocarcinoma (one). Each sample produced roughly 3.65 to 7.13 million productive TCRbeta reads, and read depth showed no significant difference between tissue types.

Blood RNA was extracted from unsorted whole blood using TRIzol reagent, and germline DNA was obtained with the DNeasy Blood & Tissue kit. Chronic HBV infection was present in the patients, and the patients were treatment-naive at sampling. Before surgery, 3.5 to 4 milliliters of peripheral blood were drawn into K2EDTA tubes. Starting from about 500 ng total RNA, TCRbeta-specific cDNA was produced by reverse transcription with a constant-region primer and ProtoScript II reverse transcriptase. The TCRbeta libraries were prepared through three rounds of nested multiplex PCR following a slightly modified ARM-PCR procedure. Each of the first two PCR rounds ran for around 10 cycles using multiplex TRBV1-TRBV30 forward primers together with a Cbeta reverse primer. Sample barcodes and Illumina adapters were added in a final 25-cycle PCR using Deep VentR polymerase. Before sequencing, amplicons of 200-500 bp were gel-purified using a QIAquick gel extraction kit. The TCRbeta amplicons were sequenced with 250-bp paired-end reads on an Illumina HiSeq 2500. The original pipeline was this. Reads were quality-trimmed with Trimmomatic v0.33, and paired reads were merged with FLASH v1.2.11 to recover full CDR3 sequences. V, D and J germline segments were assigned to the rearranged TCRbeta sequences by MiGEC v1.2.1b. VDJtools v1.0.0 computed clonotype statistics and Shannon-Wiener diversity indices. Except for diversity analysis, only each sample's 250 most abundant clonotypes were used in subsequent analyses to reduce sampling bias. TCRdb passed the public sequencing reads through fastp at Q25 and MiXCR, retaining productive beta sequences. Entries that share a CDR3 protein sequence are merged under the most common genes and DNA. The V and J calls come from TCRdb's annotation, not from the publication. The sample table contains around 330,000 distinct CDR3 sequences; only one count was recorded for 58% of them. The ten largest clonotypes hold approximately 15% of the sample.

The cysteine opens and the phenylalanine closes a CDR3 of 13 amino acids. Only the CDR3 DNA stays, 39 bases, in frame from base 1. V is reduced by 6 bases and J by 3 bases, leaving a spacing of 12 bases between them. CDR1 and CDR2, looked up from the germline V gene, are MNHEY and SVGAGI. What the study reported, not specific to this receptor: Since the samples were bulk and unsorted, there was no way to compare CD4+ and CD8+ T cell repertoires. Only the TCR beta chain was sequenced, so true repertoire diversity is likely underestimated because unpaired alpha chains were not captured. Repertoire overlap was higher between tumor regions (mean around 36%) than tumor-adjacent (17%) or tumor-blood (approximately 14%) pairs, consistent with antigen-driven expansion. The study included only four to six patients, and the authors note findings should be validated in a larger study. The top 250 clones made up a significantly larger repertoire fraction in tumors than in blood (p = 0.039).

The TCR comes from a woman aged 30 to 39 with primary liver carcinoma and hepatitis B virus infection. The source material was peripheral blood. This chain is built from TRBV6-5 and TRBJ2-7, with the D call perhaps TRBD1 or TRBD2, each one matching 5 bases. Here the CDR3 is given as CASRSGAGYEQYF. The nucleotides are TGTGCCAGCAGATCCGGGGCCGGCTACGAGCAGTACTTC.